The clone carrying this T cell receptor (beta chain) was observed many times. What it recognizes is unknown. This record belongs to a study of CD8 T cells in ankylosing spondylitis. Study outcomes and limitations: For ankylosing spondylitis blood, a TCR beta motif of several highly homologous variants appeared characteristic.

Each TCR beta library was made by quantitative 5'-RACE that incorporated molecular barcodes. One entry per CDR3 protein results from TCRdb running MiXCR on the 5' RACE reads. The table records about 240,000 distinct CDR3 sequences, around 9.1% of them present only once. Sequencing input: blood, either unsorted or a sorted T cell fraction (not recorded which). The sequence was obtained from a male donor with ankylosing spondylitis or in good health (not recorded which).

The CDR3 protein is CASSKAGRTYEQYF. The CDR3 DNA reads TGTGCCAGCAGCAAAGCGGGCAGAACCTACGAGCAGTACTTC. The chain uses TRBV9 and TRBJ2-7; TRBD2 might be the D (6 bases). This CDR3 is built from 14 residues. Germline lookup yields CDR1 SGDLS and CDR2 YYNGEE. V dropped 4 bases and J dropped 2 bases, with 13 bases sitting between them.